The 26 T cell receptor beta chains reported below all come from one sample, sequenced in a study of blood T cell repertoires in COVID-19. The data were produced by immunoSEQ multiplex PCR, yet TCRdb's version contains in-frame clones alone and is incomplete. The sample has some 170,000 clones; 75% to 85% are singletons. Sequencing used PBMCs or T cells enriched from blood (not recorded which). These receptors all come from a man aged 45 to 65 who had recovered from COVID-19.

The chain carries TRBV30 and TRBJ1-5, with 8 bases fitting TRBD1. V was pared by 0 bases and J by 4 bases, with 14 bases of the junction left unmatched. CDR1 and CDR2 from the germline V gene are GTSNPN and SVGIG (reference sequence). CDR3 size: 18 residues. CDR3 in DNA: TGTGCCTGGAGTGTCCGGACAGGGACCTTCTTAGGGAATCAGCCCCAGCATTTT. Protein sequence: CAWSVRTGTFLGNQPQHF. Combining the CDR3 with reference TRBV30 and TRBJ1-5 gives the whole variable domain SQTIHQWPATLVQPVGSPLSLECTVEGTSNPNLYWYRQAAGRGLQLLFYSVGIGQISSEVPQNLSASRPQDRQFILSSKKLLLSDSGFYLCAWSVRTGTFLGNQPQHFGDGTRLSIL.

The chain carries TRBV6-6 and TRBJ2-1, with 11 bases matching TRBD2. J gave up 8 bases and V 6 bases, and 6 bases lay outside the gene matches. The CDR3 totals 14 residues. The V gene's germline CDR1 is MNHNY and CDR2 SVGAGI (reference sequence). The CDR3 bases are TGTGCCAGCAGCCCGACTAGCGGGGAGGATGAGCAGTTCTTC. It translates to CASSPTSGEDEQFF.

This clone was seen a few times. V and J are TRBV3-1 (or the pseudogene TRBV3-2) and TRBJ2-6; 7 bases are shared with TRBD2. V shed 4 bases, J shed 2 bases, and the junction held 5 bases outside the gene matches. This CDR3 is built from 16 residues. The V gene's germline CDR1 is LGHDT and CDR2 YNNKEL (reference sequence). The CDR3 nucleotides are TGTGCCAGCAGCCCCCCTGGGAGGGCTGGGGCCAACGTCCTGACTTTC. This gives the protein CASSPPGRAGANVLTF.

This sequence joins TRBV6-5 and TRBJ1-6; D possibly corresponds to TRBD1 (6 bases). Per the germline V gene, CDR1 is MNHEY and CDR2 is SVGAGI. The CDR3 is 13 amino acids. V dropped 10 bases and J dropped 5 bases, with 12 bases sitting between them. This CDR3 reads CAITGFHNSPLHF. CDR3 nucleotides: TGTGCCATTACAGGGTTCCATAATTCACCCCTCCACTTT.

This rearrangement joins TRBV19 to TRBJ1-4; TRBD1 matches 10 bases. The CDR3 totals 15 residues. The V gene's germline CDR1 is LNHDA and CDR2 SQIVND (reference sequence). V gave up 3 bases and J gave up 7 bases; unmatched junction bases: 5. The CDR3 DNA is TGTGCCAGTAGTATTAAGACAGGGGGCCGTGAAAAACTGTTTTTT. It codes for CASSIKTGGREKLFF.

V usage is TRBV28 and J usage is TRBJ1-2; D is uncertain. The ends were cut back, 5 bases at V and 5 bases at J, with 15 bases in the middle. The V gene's germline CDR1 is MDHEN and CDR2 SYDVKM. The CDR3 length is 14 residues. Here the CDR3 reads CASSTVTWSYGYTF. CDR3 nucleotides: TGTGCCAGCAGTACGGTGACTTGGTCTTATGGCTACACCTTC.

The chain uses TRBV30 and TRBJ1-5, with a weak D call TRBD1 (5 bases). Germline loops: CDR1 GTSNPN, CDR2 SVGIG (reference sequence). V was shortened by 1 base and J by 6 bases, with 7 bases between the two germline ends. The CDR3 consists of 12 residues. The CDR3 region has the DNA TGTGCCTGGAGTGACGGGGGTCAGCCCCAGCATTTT. Residues: CAWSDGGQPQHF.

This clone was detected once. This CDR3 is CASSLGGGGEQFF. The CDR3 DNA sequence: TGTGCCAGCAGCTTAGGGGGCGGCGGTGAGCAGTTCTTC. The chain combines TRBV7-6 with TRBJ2-1; tentative D call: TRBD1 (5 bases). The CDR3 loop spans 13 amino acids. From germline, CDR1 is SGHVS and CDR2 FNYEAQ. Trimming shortened V by 1 base and J by 9 bases, and 10 bases separated the two germline ends.

This clone was found once. The chain combines TRBV11-2 with TRBJ2-3; D is uncertain. The V gene's germline CDR1 is SGHAT and CDR2 FQNNGV. Trimming stripped 7 bases from V and 6 bases from J, with 20 bases between. This CDR3 region has 15 residues. The CDR3 protein is CASTLSPGSSDTQYF. CDR3 in DNA: TGTGCCAGCACCCTGAGTCCCGGGTCTTCGGATACGCAGTATTTT.

The chain recombines TRBV3-1 (or the pseudogene TRBV3-2) with TRBJ1-3; D is undetermined. Germline loops: CDR1 LGHDT, CDR2 YNNKEL (reference sequence). CDR3 size: 14 residues. The V end lost 5 bases, the J end lost 2 bases, and 10 bases lay between the germline ends. The CDR3 region is CASSSPGTGNTIYF. DNA for the CDR3: TGTGCCAGCAGCTCCCCTGGCACTGGAAACACCATATATTTT.

This sequence joins TRBV7-9 and TRBJ1-3, with a tentative D call TRBD1 (5 bases). V lost 7 bases and J lost 7, with 17 bases in between. This CDR3 comprises 14 residues. Germline-derived CDR1 and CDR2 are SEHNR and FQNEAQ (reference sequence). This CDR3 reads CASNQAGQSNTIYF. The CDR3 DNA reads as TGTGCCAGCAATCAGGCAGGGCAGAGTAACACCATATATTTT.

This chain uses TRBV27 with TRBJ1-2; D remains ambiguous. Germline values: CDR1 MNHEY, CDR2 SMNVEV (reference sequence). This CDR3 has 14 residues. V was cut by 5 bases and J by 0 bases, with 10 bases left in between. The CDR3 DNA reads TGTGCCAGCAGTCCCCTCCCAGCTAACTATGGCTACACCTTC. Residues: CASSPLPANYGYTF.

The chain has TRBV5-5 and TRBJ1-1, with D uncertain. CDR3 length equals 12 residues. The germline CDR1 and CDR2 sequences are SGHKS and YYEKEE (reference sequence). Between the trimmed V and J ends, which lost 0 bases and 8 bases, there was a span of 8 bases. CDR3 loop: CASSLDFAEAFF. The CDR3 nucleotides are TGTGCCAGCAGCTTGGACTTTGCAGAAGCTTTCTTT.

The V gene is TRBV6-1, the J gene TRBJ2-7; tentative D call: TRBD1 (6 bases). Germline loops: CDR1 MNHNS, CDR2 SASEGT. V was shortened by 3 bases and J by 5 bases, with 11 bases between the two germline ends. There are 13 residues in the CDR3. CDR3 region: CASSDPPGDEQYF. CDR3 DNA sequence: TGTGCCAGCAGTGATCCCCCAGGGGACGAGCAGTACTTC.

The chain employs TRBV28 and TRBJ2-3; tentative D call: TRBD1 (5 bases). The CDR3 contains 14 residues. Per the germline V gene, CDR1 is MDHEN and CDR2 is SYDVKM. Deletions cut 7 bases from V and 4 bases from J, with 15 bases between. CDR3: CASISSIGADTQYF. The CDR3 DNA is TGTGCCAGCATTTCCTCGATAGGGGCAGATACGCAGTATTTT.

This chain uses TRBV4-1 with TRBJ1-5; TRBD1 matches at 7 bases. Germline-derived CDR1 and CDR2 are MGHRA and YSYEKL. V dropped 1 base and J dropped 6; count of bases not matched to a gene: 6. The length of the CDR3 is 15 residues. CDR3 sequence (DNA): TGCGCCAGCAGCCAAGCGGTCCAGGGGGTTCAGCCCCAGCATTTT. Encoded protein: CASSQAVQGVQPQHF.

The chain uses TRBV21-1 and TRBJ2-3; the DNA was not used to check the table's D call, TRBD2. TRBV21-1 is an annotated pseudogene. The CDR3 length is 20 residues. The CDR3 DNA reads as TGTGCCAGCAGCAACCCCCTGGAGGACTGCCCCCGCACTAGCACAGATACGCAGTATTTT. Its protein product is CASSNPLEDCPRTSTDTQYF.

The chain links TRBV18 to TRBJ2-3, with TRBD2 identical over 9 bases. CDR1 and CDR2 from the germline V gene are KGHSH and LQKENI. The length of the CDR3 is 15 residues. V lost 8 bases to trimming and J lost 0 bases; unmatched junction nucleotides: 6. For the CDR3, the DNA is TGTGCCAGCCAGCGCGGGGGGGTAAGCACAGATACGCAGTATTTT. It specifies CASQRGGVSTDTQYF.

V and J are TRBV15 and TRBJ2-7, with D tentatively TRBD1 (6 bases). This CDR3 has 12 amino acids. Germline assignment: CDR1 LNHNV and CDR2 YYDKDF (reference sequence). The V end was cut by 9 bases, the J end by 5 bases, with 14 bases between. This chain's CDR3 is CATRDRTDEQYF. The CDR3 DNA is TGTGCCACTCGAGACAGGACGGACGAGCAGTACTTC. The variable domain in full, completed from reference TRBV15 and TRBJ2-7, reads DAMVIQNPRYQVTQFGKPVTLSCSQTLNHNVMYWYQQKSSQAPKLLFHYYDKDFNNEADTPDNFQSRRPNTSFCFLDIRSPGLGDTAMYLCATRDRTDEQYFGPGTRLTVT.

This chain uses TRBV5-5 with TRBJ1-3; TRBD1 matches 7 bases. V shed 3 bases and J 2 bases; nucleotides not matched to a gene: 8. In germline, CDR1 is SGHKS, CDR2 YYEKEE (reference sequence). CDR3 size: 16 residues. The CDR3, as DNA: TGTGCCAGCAGCTACGACCCGACAGGGACTGGAAACACCATATATTTT. Its protein is CASSYDPTGTGNTIYF.

In this sample, this clone turned up a few times. This rearrangement joins TRBV3-1 (or the pseudogene TRBV3-2) to TRBJ1-6; D remains unclear. CDR3 length: 12 amino acids. Deletions cut 8 bases from V and 7 bases from J, with 9 bases between. Germline CDR1 LGHDT, CDR2 YNNKEL (reference sequence). The CDR3 sequence is CASGRYNSPLHF. The CDR3 DNA follows: TGTGCCAGCGGGAGGTACAATTCACCCCTCCACTTT.

The rearrangement uses TRBV20-1 and TRBJ2-5; 8 bases align to TRBD1. V lost 3 bases to trimming and J lost 5 bases; unmatched junction nucleotides: 11. Germline loops: CDR1 DFQATT, CDR2 SNEGSKA (reference sequence). There are 15 residues in the CDR3. The CDR3 region has the DNA TGCAGTGCTAGTAGGACAGGGACGGGGTCGGAGACCCAGTACTTC. Translation: CSASRTGTGSETQYF.

The chain joins TRBV5-8 to TRBJ2-2; TRBD1 matches at 12 bases. Germline V gene sequence: CDR1 SGHTS, CDR2 YDEGEE. This CDR3 spans 16 amino acids. Trimming cost V 4 bases and J 3 bases; bases outside gene matches: 4. The CDR3 protein is CASSPGTGGYTGELFF. Written as DNA, the CDR3 is TGTGCCAGCAGCCCGGGGACAGGGGGCTACACCGGGGAGCTGTTTTTT.

The V call is TRBV11-1, the J call TRBJ2-7; D is possibly TRBD1 (5 bases). Trimming pared 5 bases from V and 4 bases from J, leaving 18 bases between. The CDR3 length is 15 residues. Looked up from germline, CDR1 is SGHAT and CDR2 is FQDESV (reference sequence). The CDR3 nucleotides are TGTGCCAGCAGCATTAGCCAGGGCGTCTGGTACGAGCAGTACTTC. Its translation: CASSISQGVWYEQYF.

In DNA form, the CDR3 reads TGTGCCTGGAGTATAGGGGCCAGGTCACCCCTCCACTTT. It translates to CAWSIGARSPLHF. V gene TRBV30 combines with J gene TRBJ1-6; D might be TRBD1 (5 bases). The V gene lost 2 bases and the J gene lost 10 bases, with 12 bases spanning the gap. CDR1 is GTSNPN and CDR2 is SVGIG in the germline V gene (reference sequence). CDR3 length equals 13 residues.

The chain combines TRBV19 with TRBJ1-2; possible D gene TRBD1, 5 bases. This CDR3 has 17 residues. Trimming took off 1 base at V and 5 bases at J, with 20 bases between the two ends. Germline V gene sequence: CDR1 LNHDA, CDR2 SQIVND (reference sequence). The CDR3 nucleotides read TGTGCCAGTAGTATAGTCGGCAGGGCGGATGGTTTGTATGGCTACACCTTC. Amino acid sequence: CASSIVGRADGLYGYTF.